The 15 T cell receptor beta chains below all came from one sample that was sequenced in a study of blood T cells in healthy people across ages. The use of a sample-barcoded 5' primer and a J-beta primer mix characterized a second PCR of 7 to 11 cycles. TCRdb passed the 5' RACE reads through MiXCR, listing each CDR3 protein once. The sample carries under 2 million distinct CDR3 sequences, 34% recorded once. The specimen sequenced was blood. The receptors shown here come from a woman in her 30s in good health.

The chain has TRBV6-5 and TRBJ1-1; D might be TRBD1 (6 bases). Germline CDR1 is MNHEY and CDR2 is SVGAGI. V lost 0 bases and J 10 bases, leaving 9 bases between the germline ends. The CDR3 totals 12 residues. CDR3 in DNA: TGTGCCAGCAGTTACTCGGGGGGCTTAGCTTTCTTT. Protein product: CASSYSGGLAFF.

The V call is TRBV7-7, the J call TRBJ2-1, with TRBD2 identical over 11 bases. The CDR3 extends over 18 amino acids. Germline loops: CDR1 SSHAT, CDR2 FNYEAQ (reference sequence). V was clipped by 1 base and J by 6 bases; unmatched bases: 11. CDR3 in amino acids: CASSLGPPTSGGCNEQFF. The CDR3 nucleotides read TGTGCCAGCAGCTTAGGGCCCCCTACTAGCGGGGGATGCAATGAGCAGTTCTTC.

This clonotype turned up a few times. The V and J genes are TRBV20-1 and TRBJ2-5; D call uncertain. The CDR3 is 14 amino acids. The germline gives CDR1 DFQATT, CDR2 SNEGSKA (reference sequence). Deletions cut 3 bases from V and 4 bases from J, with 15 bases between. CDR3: CSASGPTQVETQYF. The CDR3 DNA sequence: TGCAGTGCTAGTGGTCCTACTCAAGTAGAGACCCAGTACTTC.

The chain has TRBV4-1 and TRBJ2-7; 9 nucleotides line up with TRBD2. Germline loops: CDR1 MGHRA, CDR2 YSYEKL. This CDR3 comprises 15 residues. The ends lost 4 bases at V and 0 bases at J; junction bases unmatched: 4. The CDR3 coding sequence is TGCGCCAGCAGCCTCCAGCGGGGGGACTCCTACGAGCAGTACTTC. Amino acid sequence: CASSLQRGDSYEQYF.

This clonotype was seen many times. CDR3 sequence: CASSSSGAGSYEQYF. CDR3 bases: TGTGCCAGCAGCTCTTCCGGGGCCGGATCCTACGAGCAGTACTTC. This chain links TRBV27 with TRBJ2-7, with D perhaps being TRBD1 or TRBD2 (5 bases each). With 6 bases removed from V and 1 base from J, the gap between germline ends came to 16 bases. The germline CDR1 and CDR2 sequences are MNHEY and SMNVEV (reference sequence). The CDR3 runs to 15 residues.

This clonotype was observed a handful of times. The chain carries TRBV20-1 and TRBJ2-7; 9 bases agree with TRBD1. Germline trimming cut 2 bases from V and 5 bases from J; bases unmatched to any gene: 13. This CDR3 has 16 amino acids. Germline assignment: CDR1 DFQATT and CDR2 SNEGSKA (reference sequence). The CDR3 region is CSARLSSRTGVHEQYF. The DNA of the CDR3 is TGCAGTGCTAGATTGAGCTCAAGGACAGGGGTCCACGAGCAGTACTTC.

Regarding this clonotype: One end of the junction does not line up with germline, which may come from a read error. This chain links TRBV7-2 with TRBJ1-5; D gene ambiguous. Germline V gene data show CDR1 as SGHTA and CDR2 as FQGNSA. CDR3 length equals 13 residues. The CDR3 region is CASSFWVDQPRHF. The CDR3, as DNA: TGTGCCAGCAGCTTCTGGGTCGATCAGCCCCGGCATTTT.

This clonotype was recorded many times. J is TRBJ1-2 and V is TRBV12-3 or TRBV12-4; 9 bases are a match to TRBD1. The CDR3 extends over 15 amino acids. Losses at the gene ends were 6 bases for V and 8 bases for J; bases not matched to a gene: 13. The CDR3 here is CASRDTGTGRDGYTF. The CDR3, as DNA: TGTGCCAGCAGGGACACCGGGACAGGGAGGGACGGCTACACCTTC.

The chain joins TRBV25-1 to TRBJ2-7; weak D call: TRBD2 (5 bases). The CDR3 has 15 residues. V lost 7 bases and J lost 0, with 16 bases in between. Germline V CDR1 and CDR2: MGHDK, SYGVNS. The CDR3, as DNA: TGTGCCAGCATTCCCGGGGAGTCGGGCTCCTACGAGCAGTACTTC. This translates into CASIPGESGSYEQYF.

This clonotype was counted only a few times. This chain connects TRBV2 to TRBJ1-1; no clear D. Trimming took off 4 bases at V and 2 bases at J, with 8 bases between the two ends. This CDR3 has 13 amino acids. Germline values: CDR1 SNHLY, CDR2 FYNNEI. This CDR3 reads CASSARDNTEAFF. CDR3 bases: TGTGCCAGCAGTGCGAGGGATAACACTGAAGCTTTCTTT. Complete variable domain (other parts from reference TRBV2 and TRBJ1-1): EPEVTQTPSHQVTQMGQEVILRCVPISNHLYFYWYRQILGQKVEFLVSFYNNEISEKSEIFDDQFSVERPDGSNFTLKIRSTKLEDSAMYFCASSARDNTEAFFGQGTRLTVV.

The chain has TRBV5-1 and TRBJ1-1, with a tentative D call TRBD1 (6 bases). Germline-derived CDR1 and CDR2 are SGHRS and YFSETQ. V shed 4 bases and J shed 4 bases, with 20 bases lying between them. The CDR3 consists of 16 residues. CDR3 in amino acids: CASSPGDPGFSTEAFF. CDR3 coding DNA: TGCGCCAGCAGCCCAGGGGACCCCGGTTTTAGCACTGAAGCTTTCTTT.

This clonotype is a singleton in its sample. The CDR3 protein is CAWRPTKLSHEQFF. For the CDR3, the DNA is TGTGCCTGGAGGCCGACTAAGCTTTCCCATGAGCAGTTCTTC. This chain connects TRBV30 to TRBJ2-1; D is perhaps TRBD2 (5 bases). In germline, CDR1 is GTSNPN, CDR2 SVGIG (reference sequence). CDR3 length: 14 residues. The germline V and J ends were trimmed by 3 bases and 8 bases, with 17 bases remaining between them.

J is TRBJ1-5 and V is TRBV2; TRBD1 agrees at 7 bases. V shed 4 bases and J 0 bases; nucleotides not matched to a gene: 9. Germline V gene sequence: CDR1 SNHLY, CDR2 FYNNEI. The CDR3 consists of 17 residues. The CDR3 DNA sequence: TGTGCCAGCAGTGGCACACAGGGGTTACCTAGCAATCAGCCCCAGCATTTT. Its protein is CASSGTQGLPSNQPQHF.

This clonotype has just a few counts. CDR3 DNA: TGCGCCAGCAGCTACACGGGGACTGCAGATACGCAGTATTTT. Protein: CASSYTGTADTQYF. This sequence joins TRBV5-1 and TRBJ2-3; D is possibly TRBD2 (6 bases). The CDR3 has 14 amino acids. Trimming left V 3 bases short and J 4 bases short, with 12 bases between. CDR1 and CDR2 (germline): SGHRS, YFSETQ.

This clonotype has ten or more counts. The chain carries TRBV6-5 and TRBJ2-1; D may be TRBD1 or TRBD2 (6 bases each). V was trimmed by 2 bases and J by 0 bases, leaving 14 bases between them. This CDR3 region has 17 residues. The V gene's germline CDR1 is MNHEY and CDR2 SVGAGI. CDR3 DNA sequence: TGTGCCAGCAGTTACGATTCGGGGGCCCGCTCCTACAATGAGCAGTTCTTC. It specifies CASSYDSGARSYNEQFF.